The sequence of this T cell receptor (beta chain) was determined in a study of cytomegalovirus exposure and HLA in healthy donors. PCR was performed using 60 Vbeta and 13 Jbeta primers. Profiling relied on immunoSEQ multiplex PCR, and the TCRdb table lists in-frame clones only, not all of them. The sample has 120,000 or so clones, around 80% seen once. Sequenced material: PBMCs. The sequence was collected from a female donor in good health and CMV-seronegative.

The CDR3 here is CAISESGTESTEAFF. DNA of the CDR3: TGTGCCATCAGTGAGTCTGGGACAGAGAGCACTGAAGCTTTCTTT. The J gene is TRBJ1-1, the V gene TRBV10-3, with TRBD1 matching 7 bases. The ends lost 0 bases at V and 4 bases at J; junction bases unmatched: 5. The CDR3 spans 15 residues. CDR1 ENHRY and CDR2 SYGVKD come from the germline V gene.